The clone carrying this TCR beta chain was seen a few times. This CDR3 has 13 residues. The germline V gene encodes CDR1 SEHNR and CDR2 FQNEAQ (reference sequence). Trimming took off 6 bases at V and 3 bases at J, with 9 bases between the two ends. Primers included in the PCR were 60 Vbeta and 13 Jbeta primers. Original analysis: A follow-up analysis tallied about 80 million unique TCR beta chains, 8.5 million to 14 million shared. Repertoires were generated with immunoSEQ multiplex PCR, while TCRdb's copy carries only in-frame clones and drops some. V, J and clone size were drawn from that table, and D and trimming were deduced from the DNA. The repertoire includes 160,000 or so clones, approximately 77% of them detected once, and around 2.5% sits in the top ten. This entry is derived from a study of cytomegalovirus exposure and HLA in healthy donors.

The material sequenced was PBMCs. This chain joins TRBV7-9 and TRBJ2-1; tentative D call: TRBD2 (5 bases). The clonotype was recovered from a female donor in good health and CMV-seronegative. CDR3 DNA: TGTGCCAGCAGGAGCGGACGCTACAATGAGCAGTTCTTC. Protein: CASRSGRYNEQFF.